The 28 T cell receptor beta chains below come from one sample, sequenced in a study of early T cells in non-severe SARS-CoV-2 infection (dated by TCRdb to the early 2020s). The method behind the library was 5' RACE. Sequencing instrument: NextSeq 500. The public sequencing data were trimmed at Q25 with fastp and processed into clonotypes with MiXCR by TCRdb, which kept only in-frame beta chains. Rows are combined by CDR3 protein, so each entry shows the most common genes and DNA. Across this sample there are fewer than 60,000 distinct CDR3 sequences, with about 10% seen only once. Roughly 13% of the sample is in the top ten clones. The sample was whole blood. These receptors all come from an adult who was a healthcare worker with PCR-confirmed SARS-CoV-2 infection or an uninfected control (not recorded which).

V and J are TRBV5-1 and TRBJ2-5, with 8 bases fitting TRBD2. The CDR3 is 15 residues long. V shed 6 bases and J 2 bases; nucleotides not matched to a gene: 9. Per the germline V gene, CDR1 is SGHRS and CDR2 is YFSETQ. CDR3 DNA sequence: TGCGCCAGCAAGCTACTGGGGACTAGTCAAGAGACCCAGTACTTC. Encoded protein: CASKLLGTSQETQYF.

This clonotype appeared many times. V and J are TRBV12-3 or TRBV12-4 and TRBJ1-2; 7 bases agree with TRBD1. The CDR3 has 15 amino acids. V gave up 6 bases and J gave up 5 bases; unmatched junction bases: 12. The CDR3 DNA follows: TGTGCCAGCAGGGGAGGACAGGACCGTGTTTATGGCTACACCTTC. Translation gives CASRGGQDRVYGYTF.

This clonotype has ten or more counts. The rearrangement joins TRBV20-1 to TRBJ2-5; tentative D call: TRBD2 (6 bases). The V end was cut by 5 bases, the J end by 3 bases, with 16 bases between. The germline CDR1 and CDR2 sequences are DFQATT and SNEGSKA (reference sequence). The CDR3 spans 14 residues. The CDR3 bases are TGCAGTGCTCCCCCCCGGAGGGGAAAAGAGACCCAGTACTTC. Residues: CSAPPRRGKETQYF.

This clonotype showed up many times. This rearrangement joins TRBV29-1 to TRBJ1-2; 10 bases fit TRBD1. CDR3 length: 12 amino acids. CDR1 and CDR2 from the germline V gene are SQVTM and ANQGSEA. With V trimmed by 2 bases and J by 13 bases, 7 bases remained unmatched. The CDR3 loop reads CSVERTGGSSTF. CDR3 in DNA: TGCAGCGTTGAAAGGACAGGGGGATCAAGCACCTTC.

This clonotype was seen ten or more times. V is TRBV6-6 and J is TRBJ1-2; 9 bases map to TRBD1. With 6 bases clipped from V and 3 bases from J, the junction kept 8 bases outside the gene matches. Germline loops: CDR1 MNHNY, CDR2 SVGAGI (reference sequence). This CDR3 has 15 amino acids. CDR3 DNA sequence: TGTGCCAGCAGAAGTACAGGGGGCGCCCACTATGGCTACACCTTC. Translation: CASRSTGGAHYGYTF.

At least ten counts were recorded for this clonotype. The chain has TRBV7-9 and TRBJ1-5; D is unresolved. Between the trimmed V and J ends, which lost 1 base and 4 bases, there was a span of 8 bases. Germline V gene lookup returns CDR1 SEHNR and CDR2 FQNEAQ (reference sequence). The CDR3 is 14 residues long. CDR3 in DNA: TGTGCCAGCAGCTTAGGCGGCGATAATCAGCCCCAGCATTTT. This sequence encodes CASSLGGDNQPQHF.

The chain employs TRBV6-2 or TRBV6-3 and TRBJ1-2; weak D call: TRBD1 (6 bases). Germline CDR1 MNHEY, CDR2 SVGEGT. The CDR3 spans 16 residues. V was trimmed by 9 bases and J by 1 base, leaving 21 bases between them. The CDR3 sequence: CASSGHLLLSNYGYTF. CDR3 nucleotides: TGTGCCAGTTCGGGACACCTCCTACTCAGTAACTATGGCTACACCTTC.

The chain employs TRBV12-3 or TRBV12-4 and TRBJ1-2; a possible D gene is TRBD1 (5 bases). This CDR3 comprises 13 residues. V was cut by 5 bases and J by 8 bases, with 15 bases left in between. The CDR3 sequence is CASSPLGDRGYTF. The CDR3 DNA follows: TGTGCCAGCAGTCCCTTGGGGGACCGGGGCTACACCTTC.

This clonotype was found a few times. The CDR3 DNA reads TGTGCCAGCAGCCCCGACAGGGGGCAACACGAGCAGTACTTC. It yields the protein CASSPDRGQHEQYF. The gene calls are TRBV7-2 and TRBJ2-7; 10 nucleotides align to TRBD1. This CDR3 has 14 residues. The ends lost 5 bases at V and 5 bases at J; junction bases unmatched: 6. Germline V gene data show CDR1 as SGHTA and CDR2 as FQGNSA.

This clonotype was recorded many times. This chain joins TRBV7-8 and TRBJ2-7; 14 bases agree with TRBD2. Germline CDR1 reads SGHVS; CDR2 reads FQNEAQ. V was clipped by 5 bases and J by 2 bases; unmatched bases: 5. The CDR3 is 16 amino acids. This CDR3 is CASSTRLAGGAYEQYF. The CDR3 DNA follows: TGTGCCAGCAGCACCCGACTAGCGGGAGGGGCCTACGAGCAGTACTTC.

This clonotype was counted ten times or more. The V call is TRBV18, the J call TRBJ2-7; 11 nucleotides line up with TRBD1. This CDR3 spans 14 amino acids. V gave up 3 bases and J gave up 7 bases; unmatched junction bases: 5. Germline lookup yields CDR1 KGHSH and CDR2 LQKENI. In DNA, the CDR3 is TGTGCCAGCTCACCCGGACAGGGGGCAAGGGAGCAGTACTTC. As protein: CASSPGQGAREQYF.

This clonotype was observed many times. The chain joins TRBV12-3 or TRBV12-4 to TRBJ2-1; D is undetermined. V lost 7 bases, J lost 5 bases, and 12 bases lay in between. This CDR3 contains 13 residues. CDR3 sequence (DNA): TGTGCCAGCAATAACCCTTATAACAATGAGCAGTTCTTC. It is translated as CASNNPYNNEQFF.

This chain links TRBV18 with TRBJ1-2; D may be TRBD1 (5 bases). CDR3 length: 15 residues. With 0 bases removed from V and 7 bases from J, the gap between germline ends came to 15 bases. Germline CDR1 KGHSH, CDR2 LQKENI. Written as DNA, the CDR3 is TGTGCCAGCTCACCACCGAGTAGCAGGGCCTCTGGCTACACCTTC. It is translated as CASSPPSSRASGYTF.

This clonotype has at least ten counts. The chain employs TRBV29-1 and TRBJ2-3, with TRBD2 identical over 9 bases. V shed 6 bases and J 3 bases; nucleotides not matched to a gene: 7. Germline CDR1 is SQVTM and CDR2 is ANQGSEA. CDR3 length: 14 residues. DNA for the CDR3: TGCAGCGTCTCTGTTCTAGCGGGGACAGATACGCAGTATTTT. Its protein product is CSVSVLAGTDTQYF.

The V and J genes are TRBV18 and TRBJ1-4; TRBD1 matches 7 bases. The trim removed 5 bases at V and 8 bases at J, leaving 11 bases unmatched. Germline loops: CDR1 KGHSH, CDR2 LQKENI. The CDR3 spans 15 residues. The CDR3 DNA is TGTGCCAGCTCAACGCCGGGACCCAGGGGGGAAAAACTGTTTTTT. Amino acids: CASSTPGPRGEKLFF.

This clonotype was seen repeatedly, ten times or more. The V call is TRBV7-9, the J call TRBJ2-6; D is ambiguous. V was clipped by 0 bases and J by 3 bases, with 3 bases between them. The germline V gene encodes CDR1 SEHNR and CDR2 FQNEAQ (reference sequence). The CDR3 has 14 residues. The CDR3 nucleotides are TGTGCCAGCAGCTTAGCTGGTGGGGCCAACGTCCTGACTTTC. Encoded protein: CASSLAGGANVLTF.

This clonotype appeared many times. CDR3 region: CASSPASGRGEDTQYF. CDR3 DNA: TGTGCCAGCAGTCCTGCTAGCGGGAGGGGTGAAGATACGCAGTATTTT. The chain combines TRBV28 with TRBJ2-3; 12 bases align to TRBD2. The germline V gene encodes CDR1 MDHEN and CDR2 SYDVKM. V lost 5 bases, J lost 5 bases, and 8 bases stayed unmatched. The CDR3 extends over 16 amino acids.

This clonotype has just a few counts. J is TRBJ2-1 and V is TRBV13; D unresolved. Germline V CDR1 and CDR2: PRHDT, FYEKMQ (reference sequence). Trimming pared 3 bases from V and 7 bases from J, leaving 7 bases between. The CDR3 sequence is 12 residues long. The DNA for the CDR3 is TGTGCCAGCAGCTTGGGTAGTAATGAGCAGTTCTTC. Its translation: CASSLGSNEQFF.

This clonotype was seen at least ten times. The chain links TRBV9 to TRBJ2-1; D is possibly TRBD1 or TRBD2 (6 bases each). CDR1 is SGDLS, CDR2 YYNGEE, per germline. The CDR3 spans 15 residues. Trimming removed 1 base at V and 2 bases at J, with 10 bases between. CDR3 in DNA: TGTGCCAGCAGCGTAACGGGGGCAACCTACAATGAGCAGTTCTTC. Its translation is CASSVTGATYNEQFF. The full variable domain, its missing parts supplied by reference TRBV9 and TRBJ2-1, is DSGVTQTPKHLITATGQRVTLRCSPRSGDLSVYWYQQSLDQGLQFLIQYYNGEERAKGNILERFSAQQFPDLHSELNLSSLELGDSALYFCASSVTGATYNEQFFGPGTRLTVL.

This clonotype was recorded at least ten times. The chain couples TRBV13 to TRBJ1-2; TRBD1 is a possible D gene (6 bases). Trimming cost V 3 bases and J 8 bases, with 10 bases left between them. The germline CDR1 and CDR2 sequences are PRHDT and FYEKMQ (reference sequence). The CDR3 sequence is 12 residues long. The DNA of the CDR3 is TGTGCCAGCAGCTTTTCAGGGGACGGCTACACCTTC. The encoded protein is CASSFSGDGYTF.

This chain connects TRBV29-1 to TRBJ2-7; unclear D gene. This CDR3 is 15 amino acids long. V lost 4 bases, J lost 7 bases, and 23 bases lay in between. CDR1 is SQVTM and CDR2 is ANQGSEA in the germline V gene. The CDR3 region is CSVVVSLLSDREQYF. CDR3 sequence (DNA): TGCAGCGTTGTGGTCAGCCTCCTCTCGGACCGTGAGCAGTACTTC.

The rearrangement links TRBV28 to TRBJ2-7, with 12 bases fitting TRBD2. V dropped 4 bases and J dropped 6; count of bases not matched to a gene: 7. Germline loops: CDR1 MDHEN, CDR2 SYDVKM. The CDR3 is 15 residues long. DNA for the CDR3: TGTGCCAGCAGTTCCATGACTAGCGGGAGCACCGAGCAGTACTTC. As protein: CASSSMTSGSTEQYF. Filled out from reference TRBV28 and TRBJ2-7, the complete variable domain reads DVKVTQSSRYLVKRTGEKVFLECVQDMDHENMFWYRQDPGLGLRLIYFSYDVKMKEKGDIPEGYSVSREKKERFSLILESASTNQTSMYLCASSSMTSGSTEQYFGPGTRLTVT.

This clonotype has a count of ten or more. V is TRBV30 and J is TRBJ2-7; 10 nucleotides line up with TRBD1. This CDR3 region has 14 residues. Germline assignment: CDR1 GTSNPN and CDR2 SVGIG (reference sequence). Trimming removed 5 bases from V and 3 bases from J; junction bases left unmatched: 7. Written as DNA, the CDR3 is TGTGCCTGGGGGACCGGGACAGGGGTCTACGAGCAGTACTTC. Its translation is CAWGTGTGVYEQYF.

A few counts support this clonotype. The chain links TRBV7-2 to TRBJ1-2, with 7 positions matching TRBD1. This CDR3 is 15 amino acids long. V trimming: 4 bases; J trimming: 2 bases; junction bases outside the gene matches: 7. From germline, CDR1 is SGHTA and CDR2 FQGNSA. The chain's CDR3 is CASSSETGLNYGYTF. Here the CDR3 DNA reads TGTGCCAGCAGCTCCGAGACAGGGCTAAACTATGGCTACACCTTC.

This chain links TRBV4-3 with TRBJ1-6, with TRBD1 matching over 9 bases. In germline, CDR1 is LGHNA, CDR2 YSLEER. The J segment lost 10 bases and the V segment lost 2 bases, leaving 6 bases of the junction unmatched. The CDR3 has 15 residues. Here the CDR3 DNA reads TGCGCCAGCAGCCAATCCGGGACAGGGTTATCACCCCTCCACTTT. It encodes CASSQSGTGLSPLHF.

The V and J genes are TRBV27 and TRBJ2-3, with no clear D. The CDR3 runs 14 residues. The germline V gene encodes CDR1 MNHEY and CDR2 SMNVEV (reference sequence). Trimming left V 5 bases short and J 2 bases short, with 11 bases between. DNA of the CDR3: TGTGCCAGCAGTCCAAACCAACACACAGATACGCAGTATTTT. It encodes CASSPNQHTDTQYF.

Ten or more counts support this clonotype. The chain combines TRBV5-1 with TRBJ2-1; D is ambiguous. Germline-derived CDR1 and CDR2 are SGHRS and YFSETQ. V dropped 5 bases and J dropped 5 bases, with 11 bases sitting between them. The CDR3 has 13 residues. CDR3 DNA sequence: TGCGCCAGCAGTGGCAGGATAGACAATGAGCAGTTCTTC. It encodes CASSGRIDNEQFF.

This clonotype was recorded at least ten times. The chain has TRBV12-3 or TRBV12-4 and TRBJ2-5; D is uncertain. The CDR3 contains 13 residues. Trimming cost V 3 bases and J 2 bases, with 7 bases left between them. The CDR3 bases are TGTGCCAGCAGTTTGCGAATGCAAGAGACCCAGTACTTC. As protein: CASSLRMQETQYF.